This T cell receptor beta chain was found in a study of T cells in Graves' hyperthyroidism and ophthalmopathy. The patients, who ranged from 18 to 65 in age, presented with newly diagnosed hyperthyroidism lasting under 2 months. Diagnoses were established using clinical symptoms, serum thyroxine and TRAb, thyroid ultrasound and orbital computed tomography. In the case of this clonotype: Its specificity is not known.

Overall study findings and caveats: Most thyroid clonotypes with frequency above 0.001 were detected in blood. Stable hyperthyroidism was separated from ophthalmopathy by a model based on 13 V-J features.

The length of the CDR3 is 15 residues. Germline V lookup: CDR1 KGHDR, CDR2 SFDVKD. V gave up 3 bases and J gave up 8 bases; unmatched junction bases: 6. TCR beta CDR3 regions were amplified from RNA transcripts. An initial round of RT-PCR targeting the TCR CDR3 relied on the HTBI primer set. TCRdb reprocessed the multiplex PCR reads with MiXCR, giving one entry per CDR3 protein. The sample has about 700,000 distinct CDR3 sequences, 14% seen once. The sequence was collected from a woman under 30 with Graves' hyperthyroidism. This chain uses TRBV24-1 with TRBJ2-1; 10 bases are shared with TRBD1. The specimen was blood. In nucleotides, the CDR3 is TGTGCCACCAGTGATCCGGGACAGGGGACCTATGAGCAGTTCTTC. Protein sequence: CATSDPGQGTYEQFF.